This TCR beta chain comes out of a study of beta chain features in type 1 diabetes. V lost 0 bases to trimming and J lost 2 bases, with 8 bases between them. This CDR3 contains 16 residues. From germline, CDR1 is ENHRY and CDR2 SYGVKD. Expressed TCRB transcripts were sequenced, since all the RNA that had been isolated was reverse transcribed. Produced via immunoSEQ multiplex PCR; TCRdb's table is partial and in-frame only. The data contain 200,000 to 300,000 clones, 12% to 15% of them singletons. The chain links TRBV10-3 to TRBJ2-6; possibly TRBD1 for D (5 bases). The source of this sequence is a middle-aged woman in good health. Material: naive CD4+ T cells from blood. This chain's CDR3 is CAISESTRAGANVLTF. As DNA, the CDR3 is TGTGCCATCAGTGAGTCTACCAGGGCTGGGGCCAACGTCCTGACTTTC.